This T cell receptor beta chain was captured in a study of cytomegalovirus exposure and HLA in healthy donors. Germline V gene data show CDR1 as SGHTA and CDR2 as FQGNSA. The CDR3 spans 16 residues. Between the trimmed V and J ends, which lost 1 base and 3 bases, there was a span of 13 bases. In the case of this clone: Its target is not known.

Study-level findings and limits: One later analysis, an examination of the approximately 120 validation repertoires, found that first-cohort TCR clusters tended to co-occur in them. Some public TCRs appeared in many individuals, while most sequences were rare. Accounts indicate the classifier identified cytomegalovirus status with strong specificity and sensitivity.

Only in-frame clones appear in the TCRdb table, and some are missing; sequencing was by immunoSEQ multiplex PCR. The table has approximately 65,000 clones, around 93% seen once. Sequencing was done on a sample of PBMCs. This receptor was identified in a man aged 18 to 29 in good health and CMV-seronegative. The chain is built from TRBV7-2 and TRBJ2-4, with a weak D call TRBD1 (5 bases). CDR3 loop: CASSLEPGRGKNIQYF. Written as DNA, the CDR3 is TGTGCCAGCAGCTTAGAACCGGGTAGGGGCAAAAACATTCAGTACTTC.